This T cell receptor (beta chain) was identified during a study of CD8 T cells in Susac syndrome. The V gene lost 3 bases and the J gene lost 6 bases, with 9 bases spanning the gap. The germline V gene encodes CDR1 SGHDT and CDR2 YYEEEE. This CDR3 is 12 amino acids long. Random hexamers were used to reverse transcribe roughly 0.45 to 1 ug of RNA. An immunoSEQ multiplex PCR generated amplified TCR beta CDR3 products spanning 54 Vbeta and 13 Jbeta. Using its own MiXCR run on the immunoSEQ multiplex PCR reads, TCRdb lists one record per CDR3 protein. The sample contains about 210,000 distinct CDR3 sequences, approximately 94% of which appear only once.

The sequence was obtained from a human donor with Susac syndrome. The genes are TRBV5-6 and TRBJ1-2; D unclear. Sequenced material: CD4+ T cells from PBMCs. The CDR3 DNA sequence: TGTGCCAGCAGCTCGTCAGTAAATGGCTACACCTTC. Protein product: CASSSSVNGYTF. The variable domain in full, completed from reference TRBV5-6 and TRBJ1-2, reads DAGVTQSPTHLIKTRGQQVTLRCSPKSGHDTVSWYQQALGQGPQFIFQYYEEEERQRGNFPDRFSGHQFPNYSSELNVNALLLGDSALYLCASSSSVNGYTFGSGTRLTVV.